A selection of T cell receptor beta chains follows, all from one sample in a study of blood T cell repertoires in COVID-19. Data came from immunoSEQ multiplex PCR; TCRdb stores just in-frame clones and leaves some out. The data contain hundreds of thousands of clones, approximately 90% of them singletons. The sample taken for sequencing was peripheral blood. The origin of the receptors is a man aged 18 to 30 with active or convalescent COVID-19. CDR3s include the opening cysteine and the closing phenylalanine or tryptophan. D genes are given only for firm matches. Clone size is not always given. Where it is, it says once, few, many or a class for expanded clones.

clone size	D gene	J gene	V gene	CDR3 DNA	CDR3 protein
NA	TRBD1	TRBJ1-2	TRBV18	TGTGCCAGCTCATCTTTTGGACAGGGAGCAGAGTATGGCTACACCTTC	CASSSFGQGAEYGYTF
NA	NA	TRBJ1-1	TRBV20-1	TGCAGTGCTAGTGAGCGATTTTGGGGGACACTAGCTTTCTTT	CSASERFWGTLAFF
once	TRBD2	TRBJ2-3	TRBV5-5	TGTGCCAGCAGCTTGGTGGTAGCGGGGGGATTCCGCACAGATACGCAGTATTTT	CASSLVVAGGFRTDTQYF
NA	NA	TRBJ1-1	TRBV30	TGTGCCTGGGAGGAAAGAGGTAACACTGAAGCTTTCTTT	CAWEERGNTEAFF
NA	NA	TRBJ2-3	TRBV5-6	TGTGCCAGCAGCATCACCCAGGGTGATACGCAGTATTTT	CASSITQGDTQYF
NA	NA	TRBJ2-7	TRBV29-1	TGCAGCGCTGGGGTAGCGTTCTCCTACGAGCAGTACTTC	CSAGVAFSYEQYF
once	TRBD1	TRBJ1-4	TRBV19	TGTGCCAGTAGCATGGGACAGGGAGGAAATGAAAAACTGTTTTTT	CASSMGQGGNEKLFF
few	NA	TRBJ1-3	TRBV28	TGTGCCAGCAGGCTCGCAGGGCACCCCCGGGCCGGAAACACCATATATTTT	CASRLAGHPRAGNTIYF
NA	TRBD2	TRBJ2-7	TRBV11-3	TGTGCCAGCAGCCTCTCAGATAAGCGGGAGGTTCCCGCTCGGGAGCAGTACTTC	CASSLSDKREVPAREQYF
NA	TRBD1	TRBJ2-5	TRBV7-2	TGTGCCAGCAGCTTAGTAGACAGGGCCCAAGAGACCCAGTACTTC	CASSLVDRAQETQYF
NA	NA	TRBJ1-6	TRBV15	TGTGCCACCAGCGACAGCCTTTATTCACCCCTCCACTTT	CATSDSLYSPLHF
NA	TRBD1	TRBJ2-7	TRBV5-8	TGTGCCAGCAGCCACCGGACAGGTCTTTACGAGCAGTACTTC	CASSHRTGLYEQYF
NA	NA	TRBJ1-3	TRBV5-6	TGTGCCAGCATGGGCGTATCTGGAAACACCATATATTTT	CASMGVSGNTIYF
NA	NA	TRBJ2-5	TRBV2	TGTGCCAGCACTAAAGGGGTGTACCAAGAGACCCAGTACTTC	CASTKGVYQETQYF
NA	TRBD1	TRBJ1-2	TRBV7-9	TGTGCCAGCAGCGTGGGACAGGGCTATGGCTACACCTTC	CASSVGQGYGYTF
NA	TRBD2	TRBJ2-7	TRBV6-6	TGTGCCACAACGGGAGGGGGGTTTAGTAACGAGCAGTACTTC	CATTGGGFSNEQYF
NA	NA	TRBJ1-2	TRBV29-1	TGCAGCGTTGAAGATGGTAGAAACTATGGCTACACCTTC	CSVEDGRNYGYTF
once	TRBD1	TRBJ1-5	TRBV10-2	TGCGCCAGCAGAGGGGGCGCCGGGCAGCCCCAGCATTTT	CASRGGAGQPQHF